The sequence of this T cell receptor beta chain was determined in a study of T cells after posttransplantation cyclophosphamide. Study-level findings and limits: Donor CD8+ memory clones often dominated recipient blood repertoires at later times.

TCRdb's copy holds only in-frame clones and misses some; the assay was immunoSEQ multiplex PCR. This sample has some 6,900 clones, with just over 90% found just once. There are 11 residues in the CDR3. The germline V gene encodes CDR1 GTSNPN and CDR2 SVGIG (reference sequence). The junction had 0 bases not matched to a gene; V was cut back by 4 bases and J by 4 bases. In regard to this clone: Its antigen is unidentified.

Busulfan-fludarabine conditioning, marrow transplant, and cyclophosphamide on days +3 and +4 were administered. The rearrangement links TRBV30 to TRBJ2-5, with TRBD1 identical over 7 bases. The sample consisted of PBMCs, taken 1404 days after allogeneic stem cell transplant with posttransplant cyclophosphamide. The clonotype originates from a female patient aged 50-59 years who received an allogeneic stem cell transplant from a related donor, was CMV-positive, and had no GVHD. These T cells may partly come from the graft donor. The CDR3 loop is CAWNRGETQYF. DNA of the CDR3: TGTGCCTGGAACAGGGGAGAGACCCAGTACTTC.